This T cell receptor beta chain is from a study of cytomegalovirus exposure and HLA in healthy donors. Study-wide results and caveats: The investigators catalogued 150 to 200 TCR beta chains as cytomegalovirus-associated.

TCRdb keeps only in-frame clones here, not all; method: immunoSEQ multiplex PCR. In the table there are around 60,000 clones, 85% to 95% of which are singletons. Regarding this clone: No antigen is known for it.

With 6 bases removed from V and 7 bases from J, the gap between germline ends came to 9 bases. The CDR3 covers 11 residues. CDR1 and CDR2 (germline): MDHEN, SYDVKM. The chain combines TRBV28 with TRBJ1-1; D is unresolved. The sequenced sample consisted of PBMCs. The source of this sequence is a woman aged 18-35 years in good health and CMV-seropositive. The CDR3 region has the DNA TGTGCCAGCAGGTGGTACAGTGAAGCTTTCTTT. It specifies CASRWYSEAFF.